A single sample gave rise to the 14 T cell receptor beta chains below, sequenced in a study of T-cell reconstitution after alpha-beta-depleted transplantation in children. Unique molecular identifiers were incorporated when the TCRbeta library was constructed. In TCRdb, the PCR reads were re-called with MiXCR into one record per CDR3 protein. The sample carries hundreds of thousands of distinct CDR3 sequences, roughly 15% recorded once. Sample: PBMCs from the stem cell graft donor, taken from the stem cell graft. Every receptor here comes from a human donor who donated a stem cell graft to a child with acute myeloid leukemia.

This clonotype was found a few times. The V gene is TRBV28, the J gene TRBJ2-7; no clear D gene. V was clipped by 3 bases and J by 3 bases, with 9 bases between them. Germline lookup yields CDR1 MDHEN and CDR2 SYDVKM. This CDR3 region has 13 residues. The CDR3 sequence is CASSFPKNYEQYF. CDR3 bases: TGTGCCAGCAGTTTCCCCAAAAACTACGAGCAGTACTTC.

This CDR3 reads CASSPPSGPGTQYF. The CDR3 nucleotides are TGTGCCAGCTCACCACCGTCGGGTCCCGGAACCCAGTACTTC. The chain combines TRBV18 with TRBJ2-5; D not certain. CDR3 size: 14 residues. The germline V and J ends were trimmed by 0 bases and 8 bases, with 13 bases remaining between them. The germline gives CDR1 KGHSH, CDR2 LQKENI.

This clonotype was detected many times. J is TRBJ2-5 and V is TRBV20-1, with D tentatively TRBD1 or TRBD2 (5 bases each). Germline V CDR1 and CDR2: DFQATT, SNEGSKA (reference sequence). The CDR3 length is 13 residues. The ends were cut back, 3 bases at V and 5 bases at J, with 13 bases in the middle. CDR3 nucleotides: TGCAGTGCTAGCGGGGCCCGCAGTGAGACCCAGTACTTC. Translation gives CSASGARSETQYF.

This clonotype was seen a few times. CDR3 in amino acids: CSVQTLNEQYF. The DNA for the CDR3 is TGCAGCGTCCAGACGTTAAACGAGCAGTACTTC. The gene calls are TRBV29-1 and TRBJ2-7; D not certain. Germline V gives CDR1 SQVTM, CDR2 ANQGSEA. The CDR3 is 11 residues long. Trimming left V 6 bases short and J 5 bases short, with 11 bases between.

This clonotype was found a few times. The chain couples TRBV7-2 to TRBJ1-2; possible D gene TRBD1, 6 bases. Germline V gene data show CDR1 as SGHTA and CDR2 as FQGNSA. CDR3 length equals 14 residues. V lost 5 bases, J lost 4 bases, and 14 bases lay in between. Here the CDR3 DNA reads TGTGCCAGCAGCCGTCCGGGACAAGTCTATGGCTACACCTTC. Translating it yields CASSRPGQVYGYTF. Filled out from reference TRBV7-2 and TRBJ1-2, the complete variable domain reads GAGVSQSPSNKVTEKGKDVELRCDPISGHTALYWYRQSLGQGLEFLIYFQGNSAPDKSGLPSDRFSAERTGGSVSTLTIQRTQQEDSAVYLCASSRPGQVYGYTFGSGTRLTVV.

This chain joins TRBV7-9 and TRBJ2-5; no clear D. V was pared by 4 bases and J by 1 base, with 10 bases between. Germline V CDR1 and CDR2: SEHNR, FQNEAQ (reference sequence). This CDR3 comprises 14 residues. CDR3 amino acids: CASSSTHLQETQYF. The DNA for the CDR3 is TGTGCCAGCAGCTCGACACATCTCCAAGAGACCCAGTACTTC.

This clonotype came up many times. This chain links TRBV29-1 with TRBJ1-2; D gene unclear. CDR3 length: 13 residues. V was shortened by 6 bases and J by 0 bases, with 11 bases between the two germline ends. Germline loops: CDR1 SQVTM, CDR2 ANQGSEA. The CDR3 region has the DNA TGCAGCGTCGATAGACGGCCTAACTATGGCTACACCTTC. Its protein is CSVDRRPNYGYTF.

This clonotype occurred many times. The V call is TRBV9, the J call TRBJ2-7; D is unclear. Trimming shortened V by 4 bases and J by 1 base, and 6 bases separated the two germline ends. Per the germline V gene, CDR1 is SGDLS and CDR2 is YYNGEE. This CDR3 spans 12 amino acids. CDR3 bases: TGTGCCAGCAGCAGCAGATCCTACGAGCAGTACTTC. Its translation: CASSSRSYEQYF. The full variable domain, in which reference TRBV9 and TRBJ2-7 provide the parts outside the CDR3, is DSGVTQTPKHLITATGQRVTLRCSPRSGDLSVYWYQQSLDQGLQFLIQYYNGEERAKGNILERFSAQQFPDLHSELNLSSLELGDSALYFCASSSRSYEQYFGPGTRLTVT.

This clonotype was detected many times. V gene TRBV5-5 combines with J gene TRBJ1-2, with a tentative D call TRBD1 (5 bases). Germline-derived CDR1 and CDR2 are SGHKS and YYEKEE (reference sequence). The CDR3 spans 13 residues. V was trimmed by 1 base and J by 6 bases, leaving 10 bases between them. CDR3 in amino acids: CASSLYRKDGYTF. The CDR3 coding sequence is TGTGCCAGCAGCTTGTACAGGAAAGATGGCTACACCTTC.

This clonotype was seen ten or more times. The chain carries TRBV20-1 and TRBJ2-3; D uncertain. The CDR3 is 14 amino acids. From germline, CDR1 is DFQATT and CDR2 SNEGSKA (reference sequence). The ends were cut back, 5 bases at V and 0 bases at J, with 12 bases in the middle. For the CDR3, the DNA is TGCAGTGCTTTGGACGATACTAGCACAGATACGCAGTATTTT. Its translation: CSALDDTSTDTQYF.

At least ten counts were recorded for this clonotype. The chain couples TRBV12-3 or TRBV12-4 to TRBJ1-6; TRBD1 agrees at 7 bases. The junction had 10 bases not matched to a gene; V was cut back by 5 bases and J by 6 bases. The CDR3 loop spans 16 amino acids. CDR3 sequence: CASSPGTAFSNSPLHF. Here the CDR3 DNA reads TGTGCCAGCAGTCCCGGGACAGCGTTCTCTAATTCACCCCTCCACTTT.

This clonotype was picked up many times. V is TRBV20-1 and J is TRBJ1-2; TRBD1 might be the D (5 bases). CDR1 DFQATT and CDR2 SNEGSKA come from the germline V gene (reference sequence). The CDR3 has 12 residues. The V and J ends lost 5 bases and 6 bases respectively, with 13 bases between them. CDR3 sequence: CSAYAGTDGYTF. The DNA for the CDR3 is TGCAGTGCTTACGCCGGGACGGATGGCTACACCTTC.

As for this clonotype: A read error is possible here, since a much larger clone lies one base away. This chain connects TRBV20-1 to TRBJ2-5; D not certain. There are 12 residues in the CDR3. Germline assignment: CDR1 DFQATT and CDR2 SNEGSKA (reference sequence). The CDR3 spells CSATRPAETLYF. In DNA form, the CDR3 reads TGCAGTGCTACTAGACCAGCAGAGACCCTGTACTTC.

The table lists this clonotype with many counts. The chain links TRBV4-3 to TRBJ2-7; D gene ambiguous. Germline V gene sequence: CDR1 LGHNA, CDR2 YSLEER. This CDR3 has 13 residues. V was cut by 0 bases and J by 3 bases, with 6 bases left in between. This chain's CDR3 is CASSQDRLYEQYF. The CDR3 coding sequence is TGCGCCAGCAGCCAAGATCGACTCTACGAGCAGTACTTC.